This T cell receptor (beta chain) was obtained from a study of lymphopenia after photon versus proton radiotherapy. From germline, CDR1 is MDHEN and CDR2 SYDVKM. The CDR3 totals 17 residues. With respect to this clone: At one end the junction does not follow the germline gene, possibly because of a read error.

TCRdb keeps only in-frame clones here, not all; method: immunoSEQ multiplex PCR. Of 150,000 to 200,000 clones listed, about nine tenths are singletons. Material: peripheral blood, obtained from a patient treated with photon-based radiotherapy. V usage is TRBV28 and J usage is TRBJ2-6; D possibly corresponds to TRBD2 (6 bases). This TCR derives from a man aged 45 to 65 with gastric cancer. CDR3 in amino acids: CASSLSPGVSWANVLTF. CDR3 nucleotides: TGTGCCAGCAGTTTATCTCCGGGGGTCTCTTGGGCCAACGTCCTGACTTTC.